This T cell receptor (beta chain) appears in the sequencing data of a study of CD4 T cells in relation to SARS-CoV-2 and coronaviruses. Overall study: Shared crossreactive spike epitopes were mapped to their HLA restriction.

The CDR3 has 15 amino acids. Germline V gene lookup returns CDR1 SGHAT and CDR2 FQNNGV. With 3 bases removed from V and 0 bases from J, the gap between germline ends came to 11 bases. Before the COVID-19 pandemic, during about 2011-2019, CD4+ T cells were taken from unexposed donors. After nine to ten days of culture, CD4+ T cells were isolated. Cells permitting, SARS-CoV-2 S/N and four cold-coronavirus spikes were tested on unexposed-donor CD4+ T cells. Cultures received half-medium IL-2 refreshes on days 3 and 7. With respect to this clone: Its target is unknown.

Using immunoSEQ multiplex PCR, the repertoire was profiled, and TCRdb retains in-frame clones only, with some absent. This sample has 15,000 to 20,000 clones, with about 76% found just once. The TCR comes from a human donor in good health. This rearrangement joins TRBV11-2 to TRBJ1-1; TRBD1 might be the D (6 bases). The sample was CD4+ T cells from PBMCs, cultured in vitro. The CDR3 nucleotides are TGTGCCAGCAGCTTTACAGGGTCAGTGAACACTGAAGCTTTCTTT. Protein sequence: CASSFTGSVNTEAFF.